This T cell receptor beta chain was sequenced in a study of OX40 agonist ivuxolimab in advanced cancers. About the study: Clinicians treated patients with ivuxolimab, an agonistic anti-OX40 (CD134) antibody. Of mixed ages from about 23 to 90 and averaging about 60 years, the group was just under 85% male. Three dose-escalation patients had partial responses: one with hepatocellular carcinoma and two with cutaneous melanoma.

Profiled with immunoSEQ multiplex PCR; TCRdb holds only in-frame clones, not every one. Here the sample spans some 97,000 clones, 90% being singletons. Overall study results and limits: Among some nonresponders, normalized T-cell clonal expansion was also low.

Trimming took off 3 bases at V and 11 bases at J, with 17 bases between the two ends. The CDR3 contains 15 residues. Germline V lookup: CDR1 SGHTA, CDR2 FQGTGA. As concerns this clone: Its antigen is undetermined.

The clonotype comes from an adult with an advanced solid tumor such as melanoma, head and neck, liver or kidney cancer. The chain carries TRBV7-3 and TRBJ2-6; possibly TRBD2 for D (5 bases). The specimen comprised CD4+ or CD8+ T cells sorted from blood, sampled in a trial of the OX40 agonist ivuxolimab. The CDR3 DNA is TGTGCCAGCAGCTTCGGCAGCGGCCTTGGGGACGTCCTGACTTTC. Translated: CASSFGSGLGDVLTF.